Each of the 3 T cell receptor beta chains below was sequenced from the same sample in a study of cytomegalovirus exposure and HLA in healthy donors. Use of 60 Vbeta and 13 Jbeta primers characterized the PCR. Repertoires were generated with immunoSEQ multiplex PCR, while TCRdb's copy carries only in-frame clones and drops some. The table has some 90,000 clones, less than 80% seen once; the top ten hold more than 5%. The sequenced sample consisted of PBMCs. The receptors shown here come from a boy aged 10-17 years in good health and CMV-seropositive.

In its sample, this clone was seen a few times. The chain carries TRBV7-9 and TRBJ2-3; TRBD1 might be the D (5 bases). V dropped 5 bases and J dropped 6 bases, with 9 bases sitting between them. The CDR3 has 12 residues. CDR1 and CDR2 from the germline V gene are SEHNR and FQNEAQ (reference sequence). Here the CDR3 reads CASSNNRDTQYF. The CDR3, as DNA: TGTGCCAGCAGCAACAACAGGGATACGCAGTATTTT.

V and J are TRBV10-3 and TRBJ1-1, with D possibly being TRBD1 (5 bases). Trimming cost V 8 bases and J 4 bases, with 20 bases left between them. Germline values: CDR1 ENHRY, CDR2 SYGVKD. This CDR3 region has 15 residues. The CDR3 DNA follows: TGTGCCATCGGTGTGGGTCGGGGGAGAGGCACTGAAGCTTTCTTT. Protein: CAIGVGRGRGTEAFF.

V and J are TRBV7-9 and TRBJ1-1; D is uncertain. The ends were cut back, 3 bases at V and 0 bases at J, with 5 bases in the middle. CDR1 and CDR2 (germline): SEHNR, FQNEAQ (reference sequence). The CDR3 is made up of 13 amino acids. Written as DNA, the CDR3 is TGTGCCAGCAGCTTCCAGTTGAACACTGAAGCTTTCTTT. Its protein product is CASSFQLNTEAFF.